This TCR beta chain was sequenced in a study of CD4+ T cells in melanoma. CDR3 size: 16 residues. Trimming took 2 bases from V and 0 from J, leaving 14 bases between them. Germline V gene lookup returns CDR1 SGHTS and CDR2 YDEGEE. This clone was seen a single time. Method: immunoSEQ multiplex PCR; TCRdb's copy keeps in-frame clones and lacks some. The table records about 15,000 clones, about 63% of them present only once. This receptor was obtained from a human donor with melanoma. Sequencing was done on a sample of cells from a culture (not recorded whether cultured in vitro). The chain couples TRBV5-8 to TRBJ1-1; D remains unclear. The CDR3 DNA is TGTGCCAGCAGCTTACTACGTAGTTTTGTGAACACTGAAGCTTTCTTT. Translated: CASSLLRSFVNTEAFF. Supplemented by reference TRBV5-8 and TRBJ1-1, the full variable domain reads EAGVTQSPTHLIKTRGQQATLRCSPISGHTSVYWYQQALGLGLQFLLWYDEGEERNRGNFPPRFSGRQFPNYSSELNVNALELEDSALYLCASSLLRSFVNTEAFFGQGTRLTVV.